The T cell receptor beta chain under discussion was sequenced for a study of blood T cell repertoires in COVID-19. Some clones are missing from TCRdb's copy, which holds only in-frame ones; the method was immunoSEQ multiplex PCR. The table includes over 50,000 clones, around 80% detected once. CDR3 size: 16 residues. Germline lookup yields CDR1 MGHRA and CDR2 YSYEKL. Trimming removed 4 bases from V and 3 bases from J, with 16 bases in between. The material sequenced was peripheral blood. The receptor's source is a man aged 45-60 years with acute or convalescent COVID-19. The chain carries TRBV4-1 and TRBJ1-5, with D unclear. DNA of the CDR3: TGCGCCAGCAGCCGCCGACTGCCCGCGGACAATCAGCCCCAGCATTTT. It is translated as CASSRRLPADNQPQHF.